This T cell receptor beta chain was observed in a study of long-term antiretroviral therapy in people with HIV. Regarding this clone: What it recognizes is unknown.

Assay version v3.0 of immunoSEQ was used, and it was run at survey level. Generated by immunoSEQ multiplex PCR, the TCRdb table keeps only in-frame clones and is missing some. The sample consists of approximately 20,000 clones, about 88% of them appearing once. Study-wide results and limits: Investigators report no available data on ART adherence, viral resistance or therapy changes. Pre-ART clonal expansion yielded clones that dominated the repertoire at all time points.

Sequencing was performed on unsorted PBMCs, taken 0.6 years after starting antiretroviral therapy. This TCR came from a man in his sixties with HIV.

CDR3 bases: TGTGCCACCAGCAGAGATCGTGGAGACAGGGGGTTCAATGAGCAGTTCTTC. Protein product: CATSRDRGDRGFNEQFF. V usage is TRBV15 and J usage is TRBJ2-1; 9 bases are shared with TRBD1. Germline V CDR1 and CDR2: LNHNV, YYDKDF (reference sequence). The CDR3 totals 17 residues. J lost 6 bases, V lost 0 bases, and 9 bases had no gene match.